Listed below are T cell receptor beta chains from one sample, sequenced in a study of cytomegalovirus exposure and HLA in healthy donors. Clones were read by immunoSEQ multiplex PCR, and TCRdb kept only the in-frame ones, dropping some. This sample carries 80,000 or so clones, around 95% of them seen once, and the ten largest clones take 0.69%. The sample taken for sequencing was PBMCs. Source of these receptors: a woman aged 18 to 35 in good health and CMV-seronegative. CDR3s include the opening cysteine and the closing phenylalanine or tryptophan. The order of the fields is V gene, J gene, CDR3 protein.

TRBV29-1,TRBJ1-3,CSALHRGEGNTIYF
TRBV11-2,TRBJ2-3,CASSLPGRGFMYF
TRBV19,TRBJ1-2,CASSRIGPRVYNYGYTF
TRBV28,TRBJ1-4,CASCLGDSAEKLFF
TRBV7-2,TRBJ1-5,CASSIQGGNQPQHF
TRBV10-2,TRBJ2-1,CASSASGSGYNEQFF
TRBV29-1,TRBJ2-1,CSVQEQRRRYEQFF
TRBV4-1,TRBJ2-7,CASSQDPRDTDISYEQYF
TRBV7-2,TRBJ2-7,CASSMTELAYEQYF
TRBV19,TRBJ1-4,CASSSVAGVDEKLFF
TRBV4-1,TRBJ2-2,CASSQHRGDTGELFF
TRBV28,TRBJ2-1,CASSLGGDEQFF